This is a list of T cell receptor beta chains from one sample in a study of blood T cell repertoires in COVID-19. The repertoire was sequenced with immunoSEQ multiplex PCR; TCRdb's copy has only in-frame clones and lacks some. The sample yields about 180,000 clones, about 80% seen once. Sequencing was performed on peripheral blood. The source of these receptors is a human donor in a cohort sampled during active COVID-19. Each CDR3 is given with its conserved first and last residue. A D gene is named only where the DNA matches it firmly. Size is stated for part of the rows, as once, few or many counts, or as a class when the clone is expanded.

V: TRBV27
size: .
J: TRBJ2-7
D: TRBD2
CDR3: CASSPIPLAGGYEQYF
DNA: TGTGCCAGCAGTCCGATCCCCCTAGCGGGAGGGTACGAGCAGTACTTC

V: TRBV12-3/TRBV12-4
size: few
J: TRBJ2-7
D: .
CDR3: CASRSSWGDEQYF
DNA: TGTGCCAGCAGATCCTCCTGGGGCGACGAGCAGTACTTC

V: TRBV6-5
size: .
J: TRBJ1-6
D: .
CDR3: CASSYAVEWGGSPLHF
DNA: TGTGCCAGCAGTTACGCCGTGGAGTGGGGAGGGTCACCCCTCCACTTT

V: TRBV6-5
size: few
J: TRBJ1-6
D: TRBD1
CDR3: CASSYTDRDNSPLHF
DNA: TGTGCCAGCAGTTATACCGACAGGGATAATTCACCCCTCCACTTT

V: TRBV7-2
size: .
J: TRBJ2-7
D: TRBD2
CDR3: CASSLDPGGLYEQYF
DNA: TGTGCCAGCAGCTTAGATCCGGGAGGATTATACGAGCAGTACTTC

V: TRBV4-1
size: .
J: TRBJ1-1
D: .
CDR3: CASSPLPGQNTEAFF
DNA: TGCGCCAGCAGCCCTTTACCGGGACAGAACACTGAAGCTTTCTTT

V: TRBV29-1
size: .
J: TRBJ2-7
D: .
CDR3: CSVEGVTDREAYEQYF
DNA: TGCAGCGTTGAAGGCGTCACCGACAGGGAGGCCTACGAGCAGTACTTC

V: TRBV19
size: .
J: TRBJ1-5
D: TRBD1
CDR3: CASTDRGIQPQHF
DNA: TGTGCCAGTACAGACAGGGGGATTCAGCCCCAGCATTTT

V: TRBV5-1
size: .
J: TRBJ2-7
D: TRBD2
CDR3: CASSLTSASSYEQYF
DNA: TGCGCCAGCAGTTTGACTAGCGCCAGCTCCTACGAGCAGTACTTC

V: TRBV5-1
size: once
J: TRBJ1-5
D: .
CDR3: CASSGGAGQPQHF
DNA: TGCGCCAGCAGCGGGGGCGCGGGTCAGCCCCAGCATTTT

V: TRBV7-3
size: .
J: TRBJ2-1
D: TRBD2
CDR3: CASTKGTSDNEQFF
DNA: TGTGCCAGCACCAAGGGGACTAGTGACAATGAGCAGTTCTTC

V: TRBV25-1
size: .
J: TRBJ1-4
D: TRBD1
CDR3: CASSDQGQGSEKLFF
DNA: TGTGCCAGCAGTGATCAGGGACAGGGGAGTGAAAAACTGTTTTTT

V: TRBV6-2/TRBV6-3
size: .
J: TRBJ2-7
D: TRBD1
CDR3: CASSWDRSYEQYF
DNA: TGTGCCAGCAGTTGGGACAGATCCTACGAGCAGTACTTC

V: TRBV24-1
size: .
J: TRBJ2-7
D: .
CDR3: CATSDLRGEQYF
DNA: TGTGCCACCAGTGATTTGCGAGGCGAGCAGTACTTC

V: TRBV27
size: .
J: TRBJ2-7
D: .
CDR3: CASSLFSGARAYEQYF
DNA: TGTGCCAGCAGTTTATTCAGCGGAGCCCGAGCCTACGAGCAGTACTTC

V: TRBV29-1
size: .
J: TRBJ1-1
D: TRBD1
CDR3: CSVTGENTEAFF
DNA: TGCAGCGTGACAGGGGAAAACACTGAAGCTTTCTTT

V: TRBV19
size: .
J: TRBJ2-7
D: TRBD1
CDR3: CASSTGGTGRDEQYF
DNA: TGTGCCAGTTCCACCGGAGGGACAGGGCGGGACGAGCAGTACTTC

V: TRBV27
size: .
J: TRBJ2-7
D: TRBD2
CDR3: CASSRRGLAGDPSYEQYF
DNA: TGTGCCAGCAGCCGGCGGGGACTAGCGGGGGACCCCTCCTACGAGCAGTACTTC

V: TRBV11-2
size: .
J: TRBJ2-1
D: .
CDR3: CASSLYSSSYNEQFF
DNA: TGTGCCAGCAGCTTATACAGCAGCTCCTACAATGAGCAGTTCTTC

V: TRBV3-1/TRBV3-2
size: .
J: TRBJ2-1
D: TRBD2
CDR3: CASSHSGGGYNEQFF
DNA: TGTGCCAGCAGCCATAGCGGGGGGGGATACAATGAGCAGTTCTTC

V: TRBV12-3/TRBV12-4
size: .
J: TRBJ2-5
D: .
CDR3: CASSFGVRETQYF
DNA: TGTGCCAGCAGTTTTGGAGTCCGGGAGACCCAGTACTTC

V: TRBV12-3/TRBV12-4
size: .
J: TRBJ1-2
D: TRBD1
CDR3: CASSTGQGGGYTF
DNA: TGTGCCAGCAGCACAGGACAGGGAGGTGGCTACACCTTC

V: TRBV12-5
size: .
J: TRBJ2-5
D: .
CDR3: CASGLVLGLGETQYF
DNA: TGTGCTAGTGGTTTGGTACTAGGGCTTGGAGAGACCCAGTACTTC

V: TRBV19
size: .
J: TRBJ1-5
D: TRBD1
CDR3: CASSTRQGGNQPQHF
DNA: TGTGCCAGTAGTACAAGACAGGGGGGAAATCAGCCCCAGCATTTT

V: TRBV18
size: .
J: TRBJ2-1
D: TRBD2
CDR3: CASSPGTSGVGEQFF
DNA: TGTGCCAGCTCACCAGGGACTAGTGGGGTTGGTGAGCAGTTCTTC

V: TRBV6-2/TRBV6-3
size: .
J: TRBJ2-3
D: .
CDR3: CASSWASRQVDTQYF
DNA: TGTGCCAGCAGTTGGGCTAGCCGGCAAGTAGATACGCAGTATTTT

V: TRBV9
size: once
J: TRBJ2-6
D: TRBD1
CDR3: CASSEPGTGLTGANVLTF
DNA: TGTGCCAGCAGCGAACCCGGGACAGGGCTTACTGGGGCCAACGTCCTGACTTTC

V: TRBV20-1
size: .
J: TRBJ1-1
D: .
CDR3: CSARSRVQAFF
DNA: TGCAGTGCTAGATCGAGGGTTCAAGCTTTCTTT

V: TRBV7-2
size: .
J: TRBJ2-7
D: .
CDR3: CASSLGRGQTGEQYF
DNA: TGTGCCAGCAGCCTAGGGCGGGGACAGACCGGCGAGCAGTACTTC

V: TRBV4-1
size: .
J: TRBJ1-5
D: .
CDR3: CASSQGSTGRGQPQHF
DNA: TGCGCCAGCAGCCAAGGATCAACGGGGCGGGGTCAGCCCCAGCATTTT

V: TRBV27
size: .
J: TRBJ1-4
D: TRBD1
CDR3: CASSFMVGGGDEKLFF
DNA: TGTGCCAGCAGTTTTATGGTAGGGGGCGGGGATGAAAAACTGTTTTTT